These 13 T cell receptor beta chains were sequenced from one sample in a study of shared clonotypes between healthy human individuals. TCRdb's copy holds only in-frame clones and misses some; the assay was immunoSEQ multiplex PCR. The sample contains approximately 2.4 million clones, approximately 94% of which appear only once. Sequenced: naive CD4+ T cells sorted from blood. Regarding subset: CD45RA+ positively selected. Receptors originate from a man aged 18-30 years in good health.

The V and J genes are TRBV29-1 and TRBJ2-6, with 8 nucleotides matching TRBD1. The CDR3 has 17 amino acids. CDR1 is SQVTM and CDR2 is ANQGSEA in the germline V gene. V shed 2 bases, J shed 2 bases, and the junction held 8 bases outside the gene matches. For the CDR3, the DNA is TGCAGCGTTGAATTTTGGACAGGGAACCCTGGGGCCAACGTCCTGACTTTC. As protein: CSVEFWTGNPGANVLTF.

This chain joins TRBV7-9 and TRBJ2-6; D ambiguous. Germline CDR1 reads SEHNR; CDR2 reads FQNEAQ (reference sequence). The CDR3 is 14 residues long. Trimming removed 6 bases at V and 1 base at J, with 7 bases between. Here the CDR3 reads CASRQNSGANVLTF. For the CDR3, the DNA is TGTGCCAGCAGACAGAATTCTGGGGCCAACGTCCTGACTTTC.

This rearrangement joins TRBV6-5 to TRBJ2-1; a weak D match, TRBD1 (5 bases). Germline loops: CDR1 MNHEY, CDR2 SVGAGI. The CDR3 spans 14 residues. Trimming pared 0 bases from V and 6 bases from J, leaving 9 bases between. CDR3 nucleotides: TGTGCCAGCAGTTACTCGCTAAGGGGCAATGAGCAGTTCTTC. Its translation: CASSYSLRGNEQFF.

This rearrangement joins TRBV5-1 to TRBJ1-1, with D maybe TRBD1 (5 bases). The V end lost 0 bases, the J end lost 7 bases, and 16 bases lay between the germline ends. From germline, CDR1 is SGHRS and CDR2 YFSETQ. CDR3 length: 15 amino acids. As DNA, the CDR3 is TGCGCCAGCAGCTTGGATCTTTGGGGACTATATGAAGCTTTCTTT. Translation: CASSLDLWGLYEAFF.

The gene calls are TRBV10-1 and TRBJ2-3; no firm D call. Germline CDR1 WNHNN, CDR2 SYGVQD (reference sequence). CDR3 length: 11 amino acids. With 6 bases removed from V and 6 bases from J, the gap between germline ends came to 7 bases. The CDR3 nucleotides are TGCGCCAGCAGCGCCGTCGATACGCAGTATTTT. Its translation is CASSAVDTQYF.

This clone was found once. This chain connects TRBV5-6 to TRBJ2-7, with D possibly matching TRBD1 (5 bases). CDR1 is SGHDT and CDR2 is YYEEEE in the germline V gene. This CDR3 region has 15 residues. V was pared by 1 base and J by 0 bases, with 11 bases between. The CDR3 sequence: CASSLFQGSSYEQYF. The CDR3 DNA is TGTGCCAGCAGCTTGTTCCAGGGCAGCTCCTACGAGCAGTACTTC.

This chain joins TRBV28 and TRBJ1-2, with 7 bases fitting TRBD1. V shed 10 bases, J shed 4 bases, and the junction held 15 bases outside the gene matches. Germline V CDR1 and CDR2: MDHEN, SYDVKM. This CDR3 has 15 amino acids. The CDR3 DNA is TGTGCCAACCAAAAAGGGGGCGGTGGGATCTATGGCTACACCTTC. It codes for CANQKGGGGIYGYTF.

The chain employs TRBV10-3 and TRBJ2-2; possible D gene TRBD2, 5 bases. Germline-derived CDR1 and CDR2 are ENHRY and SYGVKD. The CDR3 length is 13 residues. Trimming cost V 10 bases and J 4 bases, with 13 bases left between them. The CDR3 DNA follows: TGTGCCACTCGGGGTGACGTCACCGGGGAGCTGTTTTTT. This translates into CATRGDVTGELFF.

CDR3 nucleotides: TGTGCCAGTAGTGTACGACAGGGGGAGATGAACACTGAAGCTTTCTTT. This codes for CASSVRQGEMNTEAFF. The chain employs TRBV19 and TRBJ1-1, with 9 bases identical to TRBD1. This CDR3 is built from 16 residues. Germline values: CDR1 LNHDA, CDR2 SQIVND (reference sequence). V shed 5 bases, J shed 0 bases, and the junction held 7 bases outside the gene matches.

The V gene is TRBV9, the J gene TRBJ1-1, with 11 bases matching TRBD1. V dropped 0 bases and J dropped 11; count of bases not matched to a gene: 6. From germline, CDR1 is SGDLS and CDR2 YYNGEE. This CDR3 is 14 amino acids long. The CDR3 loop is CASSVVRTGGEAFF. The CDR3 DNA is TGTGCCAGCAGCGTAGTGAGGACAGGGGGCGAGGCTTTCTTT.

This chain joins TRBV5-1 and TRBJ2-7, with a possible D match to TRBD1 (6 bases). V gave up 3 bases and J gave up 1 base, with 11 bases separating them. This CDR3 comprises 14 residues. Germline CDR1 SGHRS, CDR2 YFSETQ. The CDR3 reads CASSSDSTSYEQYF. CDR3 coding DNA: TGCGCCAGCAGCTCGGACAGCACGTCCTACGAGCAGTACTTC.

The gene calls are TRBV5-1 and TRBJ2-7; 7 nucleotides match TRBD1. V gave up 1 base and J gave up 3 bases; unmatched junction bases: 10. Per the germline V gene, CDR1 is SGHRS and CDR2 is YFSETQ. The CDR3 consists of 16 residues. The CDR3 sequence is CASSLSPGTAFYEQYF. The CDR3 DNA is TGCGCCAGCAGCTTGTCCCCCGGGACAGCGTTCTACGAGCAGTACTTC.

The chain couples TRBV5-6 to TRBJ2-7; TRBD2 might be the D (6 bases). Germline values: CDR1 SGHDT, CDR2 YYEEEE. Trimming removed 0 bases at V and 5 bases at J, with 15 bases between. The CDR3 extends over 15 amino acids. CDR3 bases: TGTGCCAGCAGCTTGGAACTAGCCGCGACCGACGAGCAGTACTTC. Its translation is CASSLELAATDEQYF.